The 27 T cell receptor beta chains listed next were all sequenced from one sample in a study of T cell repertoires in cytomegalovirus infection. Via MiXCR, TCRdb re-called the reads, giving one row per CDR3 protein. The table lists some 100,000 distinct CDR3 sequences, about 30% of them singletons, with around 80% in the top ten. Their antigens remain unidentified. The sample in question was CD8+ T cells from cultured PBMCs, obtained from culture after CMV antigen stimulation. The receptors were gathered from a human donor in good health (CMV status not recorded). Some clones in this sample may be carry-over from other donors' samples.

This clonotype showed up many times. CDR3 sequence (DNA): TGTGCCAGCAGCTTAGAGGTGGGGTTTCAGCCCCAGCATTTT. It is translated as CASSLEVGFQPQHF. The chain combines TRBV7-8 with TRBJ1-5; D not certain. V was pared by 1 base and J by 6 bases, with 10 bases between. The V gene's germline CDR1 is SGHVS and CDR2 FQNEAQ. The CDR3 is 14 amino acids.

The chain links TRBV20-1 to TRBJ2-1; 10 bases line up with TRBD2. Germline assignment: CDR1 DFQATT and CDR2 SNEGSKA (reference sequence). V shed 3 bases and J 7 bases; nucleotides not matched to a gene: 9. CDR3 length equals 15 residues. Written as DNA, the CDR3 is TGCAGTGCTAGGTACAGCGGGGGGGCCAGGAATGAGCAGTTCTTC. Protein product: CSARYSGGARNEQFF.

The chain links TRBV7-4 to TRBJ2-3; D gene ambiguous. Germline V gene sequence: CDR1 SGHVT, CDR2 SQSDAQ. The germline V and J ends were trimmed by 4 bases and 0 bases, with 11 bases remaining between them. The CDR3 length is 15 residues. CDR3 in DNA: TGTGCCAGCAGCTACGCGCCTCCCAGCACAGATACGCAGTATTTT. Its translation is CASSYAPPSTDTQYF.

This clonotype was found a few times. CDR3: CSVPEGVTEAFF. The CDR3 bases are TGCAGTGTTCCTGAGGGCGTCACTGAAGCTTTCTTT. J is TRBJ1-1 and V is TRBV20-1; D remains unclear. Trimming stripped 7 bases from V and 4 bases from J, with 13 bases between. Germline CDR1 DFQATT, CDR2 SNEGSKA (reference sequence). The CDR3 covers 12 residues.

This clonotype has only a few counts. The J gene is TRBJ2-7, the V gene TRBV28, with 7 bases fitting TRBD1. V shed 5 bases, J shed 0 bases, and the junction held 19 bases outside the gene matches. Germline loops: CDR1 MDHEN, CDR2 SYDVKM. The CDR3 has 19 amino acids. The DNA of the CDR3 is TGTGCCAGCAGTCGGCCTTTTGGGGACAGCGGACTCATCTCCTACGAGCAGTACTTC. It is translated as CASSRPFGDSGLISYEQYF. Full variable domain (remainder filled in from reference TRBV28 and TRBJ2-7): DVKVTQSSRYLVKRTGEKVFLECVQDMDHENMFWYRQDPGLGLRLIYFSYDVKMKEKGDIPEGYSVSREKKERFSLILESASTNQTSMYLCASSRPFGDSGLISYEQYFGPGTRLTVT.

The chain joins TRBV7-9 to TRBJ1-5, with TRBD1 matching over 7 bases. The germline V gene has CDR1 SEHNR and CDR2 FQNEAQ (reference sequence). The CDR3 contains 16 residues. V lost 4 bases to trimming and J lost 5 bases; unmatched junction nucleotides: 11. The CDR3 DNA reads TGTGCCAGCAGCTCAGCTACTCGGGACAGATATCAGCCCCAGCATTTT. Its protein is CASSSATRDRYQPQHF.

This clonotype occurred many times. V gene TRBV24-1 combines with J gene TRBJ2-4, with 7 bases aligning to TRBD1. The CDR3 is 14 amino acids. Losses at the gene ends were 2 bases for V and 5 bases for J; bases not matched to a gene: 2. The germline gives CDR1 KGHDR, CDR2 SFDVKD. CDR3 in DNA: TGTGCCACCAGTGATTGGGACAGCCAAAACATTCAGTACTTC. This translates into CATSDWDSQNIQYF.

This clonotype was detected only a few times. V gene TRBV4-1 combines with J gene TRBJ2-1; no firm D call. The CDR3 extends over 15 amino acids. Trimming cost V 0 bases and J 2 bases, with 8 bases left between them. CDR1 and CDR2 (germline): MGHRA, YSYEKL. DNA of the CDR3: TGCGCCAGCAGCCAAGAAGAAACCACCTACAATGAGCAGTTCTTC. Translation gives CASSQEETTYNEQFF.

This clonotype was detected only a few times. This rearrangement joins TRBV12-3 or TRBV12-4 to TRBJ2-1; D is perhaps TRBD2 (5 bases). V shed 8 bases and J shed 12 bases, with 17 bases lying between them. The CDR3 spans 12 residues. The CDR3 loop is CASRLGGEGQFF. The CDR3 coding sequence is TGTGCCAGCCGCCTGGGTGGAGAGGGGCAGTTCTTC.

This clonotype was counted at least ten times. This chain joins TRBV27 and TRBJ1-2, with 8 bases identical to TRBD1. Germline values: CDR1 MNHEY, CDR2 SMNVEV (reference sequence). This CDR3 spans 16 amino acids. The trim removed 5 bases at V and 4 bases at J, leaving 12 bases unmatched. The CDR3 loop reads CASSPEDRAGLYGYTF. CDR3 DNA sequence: TGTGCCAGCAGTCCCGAGGACAGGGCGGGTCTCTATGGCTACACCTTC.

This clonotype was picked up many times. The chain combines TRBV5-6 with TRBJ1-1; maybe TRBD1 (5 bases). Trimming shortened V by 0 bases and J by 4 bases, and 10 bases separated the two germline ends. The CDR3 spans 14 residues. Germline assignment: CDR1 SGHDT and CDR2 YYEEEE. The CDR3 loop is CASSLGGASTEAFF. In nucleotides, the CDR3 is TGTGCCAGCAGCTTGGGGGGCGCGAGCACTGAAGCTTTCTTT.

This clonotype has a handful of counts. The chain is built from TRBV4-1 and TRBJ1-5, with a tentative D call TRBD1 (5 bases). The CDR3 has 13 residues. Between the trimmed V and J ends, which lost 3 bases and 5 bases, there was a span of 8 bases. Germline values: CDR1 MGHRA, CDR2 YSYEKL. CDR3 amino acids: CASSQGPHQPQHF. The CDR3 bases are TGCGCCAGCAGCCAGGGGCCCCATCAGCCCCAGCATTTT.

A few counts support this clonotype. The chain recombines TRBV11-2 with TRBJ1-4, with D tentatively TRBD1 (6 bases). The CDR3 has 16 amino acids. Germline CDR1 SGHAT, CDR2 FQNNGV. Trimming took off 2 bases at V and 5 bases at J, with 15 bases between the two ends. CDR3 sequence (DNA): TGTGCCAGCAGCTTAAATCCGGTGACAGGAAATGAAAAACTGTTTTTT. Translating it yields CASSLNPVTGNEKLFF.

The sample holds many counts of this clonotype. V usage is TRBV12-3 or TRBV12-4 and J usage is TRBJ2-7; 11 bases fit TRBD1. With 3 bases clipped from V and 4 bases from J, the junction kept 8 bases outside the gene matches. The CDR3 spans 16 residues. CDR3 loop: CASSFDWGQGEYEQYF. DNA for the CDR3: TGTGCCAGCAGTTTTGATTGGGGACAGGGGGAATACGAGCAGTACTTC.

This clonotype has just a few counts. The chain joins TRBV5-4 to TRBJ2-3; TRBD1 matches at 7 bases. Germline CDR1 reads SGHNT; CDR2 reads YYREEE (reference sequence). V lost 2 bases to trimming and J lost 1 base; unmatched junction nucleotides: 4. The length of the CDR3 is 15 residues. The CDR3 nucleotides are TGTGCCAGCAGCTTATCCCAGGGGGGCACAGATACGCAGTATTTT. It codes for CASSLSQGGTDTQYF.

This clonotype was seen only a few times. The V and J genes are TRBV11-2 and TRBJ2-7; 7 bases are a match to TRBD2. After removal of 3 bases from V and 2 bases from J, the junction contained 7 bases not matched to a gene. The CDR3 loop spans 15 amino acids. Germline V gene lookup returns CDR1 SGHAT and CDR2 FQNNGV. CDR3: CASSFGEGLPYEQYF. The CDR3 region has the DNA TGTGCCAGCAGCTTCGGGGAGGGGCTGCCCTACGAGCAGTACTTC.

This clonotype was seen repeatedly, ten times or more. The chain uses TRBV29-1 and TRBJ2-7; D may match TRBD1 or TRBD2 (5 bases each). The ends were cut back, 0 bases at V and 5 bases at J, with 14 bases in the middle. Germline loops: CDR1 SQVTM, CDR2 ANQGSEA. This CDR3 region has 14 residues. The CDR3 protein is CSVEDPGTEHEQYF. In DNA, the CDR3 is TGCAGCGTTGAAGACCCAGGGACCGAACACGAGCAGTACTTC.

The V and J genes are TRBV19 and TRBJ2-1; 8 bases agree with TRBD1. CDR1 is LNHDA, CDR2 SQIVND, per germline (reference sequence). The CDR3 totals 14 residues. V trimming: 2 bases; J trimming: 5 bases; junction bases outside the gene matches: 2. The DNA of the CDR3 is TGTGCCAGTAGTATACAGGGGGCGAACAATGAGCAGTTCTTC. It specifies CASSIQGANNEQFF.

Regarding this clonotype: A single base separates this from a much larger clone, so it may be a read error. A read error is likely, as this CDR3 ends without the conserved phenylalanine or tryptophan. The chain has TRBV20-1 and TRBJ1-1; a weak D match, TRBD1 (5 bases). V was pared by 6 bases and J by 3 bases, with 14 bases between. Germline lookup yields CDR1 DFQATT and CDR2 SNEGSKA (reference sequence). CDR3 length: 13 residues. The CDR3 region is CSARDPEDTEAFS. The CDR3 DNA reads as TGCAGTGCGAGGGACCCTGAGGACACTGAAGCTTTCTCT.

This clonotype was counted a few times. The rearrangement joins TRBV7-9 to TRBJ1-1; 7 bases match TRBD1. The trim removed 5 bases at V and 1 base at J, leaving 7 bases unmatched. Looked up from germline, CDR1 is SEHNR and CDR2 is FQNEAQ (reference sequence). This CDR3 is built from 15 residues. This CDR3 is CASSDKDRANTEAFF. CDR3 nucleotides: TGTGCCAGCAGCGATAAAGACAGGGCGAACACTGAAGCTTTCTTT.

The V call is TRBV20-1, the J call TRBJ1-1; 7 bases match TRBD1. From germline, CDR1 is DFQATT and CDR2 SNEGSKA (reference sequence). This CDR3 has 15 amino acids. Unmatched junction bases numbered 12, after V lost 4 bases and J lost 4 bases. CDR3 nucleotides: TGCAGTGCTACAAATGACAGGGAAGGGAGCACTGAAGCTTTCTTT. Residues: CSATNDREGSTEAFF.

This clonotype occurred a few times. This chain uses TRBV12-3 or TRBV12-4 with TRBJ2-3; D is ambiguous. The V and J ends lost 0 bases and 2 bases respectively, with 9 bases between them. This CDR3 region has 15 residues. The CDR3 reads CASSLASRFTDTQYF. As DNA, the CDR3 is TGTGCCAGCAGTTTAGCCAGCAGGTTCACAGATACGCAGTATTTT.

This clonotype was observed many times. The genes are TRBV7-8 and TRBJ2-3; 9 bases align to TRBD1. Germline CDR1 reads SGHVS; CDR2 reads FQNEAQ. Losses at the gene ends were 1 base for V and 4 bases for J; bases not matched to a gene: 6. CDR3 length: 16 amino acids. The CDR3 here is CASSLDWTGAPDTQYF. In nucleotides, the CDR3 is TGTGCCAGCAGCTTAGACTGGACAGGGGCGCCAGATACGCAGTATTTT.

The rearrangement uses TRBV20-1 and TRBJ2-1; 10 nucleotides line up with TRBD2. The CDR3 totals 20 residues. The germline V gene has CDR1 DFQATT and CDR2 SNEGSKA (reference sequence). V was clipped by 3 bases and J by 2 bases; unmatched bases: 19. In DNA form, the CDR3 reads TGCAGTGCTAGTGGTCCGGCGGGTGAACTAGCGGGGCACGCCTACAATGAGCAGTTCTTC. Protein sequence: CSASGPAGELAGHAYNEQFF.

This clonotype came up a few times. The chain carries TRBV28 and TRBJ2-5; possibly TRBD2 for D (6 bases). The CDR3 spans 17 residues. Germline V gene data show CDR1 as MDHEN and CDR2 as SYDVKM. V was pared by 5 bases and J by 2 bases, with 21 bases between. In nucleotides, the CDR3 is TGTGCCAGCAGTGGGGGGAAGACCGAGTACTATCAAGAGACCCAGTACTTC. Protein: CASSGGKTEYYQETQYF. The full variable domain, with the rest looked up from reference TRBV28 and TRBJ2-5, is DVKVTQSSRYLVKRTGEKVFLECVQDMDHENMFWYRQDPGLGLRLIYFSYDVKMKEKGDIPEGYSVSREKKERFSLILESASTNQTSMYLCASSGGKTEYYQETQYFGPGTRLLVL.

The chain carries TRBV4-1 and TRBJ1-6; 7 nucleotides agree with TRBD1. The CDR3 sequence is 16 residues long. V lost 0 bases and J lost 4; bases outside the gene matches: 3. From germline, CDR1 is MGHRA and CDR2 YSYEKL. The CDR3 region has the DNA TGCGCCAGCAGCCAAGAGAGGGGGCTTTATAATTCACCCCTCCACTTT. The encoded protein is CASSQERGLYNSPLHF.

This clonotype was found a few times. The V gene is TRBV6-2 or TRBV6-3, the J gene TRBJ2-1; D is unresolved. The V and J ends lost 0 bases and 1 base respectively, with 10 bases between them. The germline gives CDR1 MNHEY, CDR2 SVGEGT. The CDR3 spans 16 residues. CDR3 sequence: CASSYSTVGSYNEQFF. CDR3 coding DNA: TGTGCCAGCAGTTACTCCACAGTGGGGTCCTACAATGAGCAGTTCTTC.